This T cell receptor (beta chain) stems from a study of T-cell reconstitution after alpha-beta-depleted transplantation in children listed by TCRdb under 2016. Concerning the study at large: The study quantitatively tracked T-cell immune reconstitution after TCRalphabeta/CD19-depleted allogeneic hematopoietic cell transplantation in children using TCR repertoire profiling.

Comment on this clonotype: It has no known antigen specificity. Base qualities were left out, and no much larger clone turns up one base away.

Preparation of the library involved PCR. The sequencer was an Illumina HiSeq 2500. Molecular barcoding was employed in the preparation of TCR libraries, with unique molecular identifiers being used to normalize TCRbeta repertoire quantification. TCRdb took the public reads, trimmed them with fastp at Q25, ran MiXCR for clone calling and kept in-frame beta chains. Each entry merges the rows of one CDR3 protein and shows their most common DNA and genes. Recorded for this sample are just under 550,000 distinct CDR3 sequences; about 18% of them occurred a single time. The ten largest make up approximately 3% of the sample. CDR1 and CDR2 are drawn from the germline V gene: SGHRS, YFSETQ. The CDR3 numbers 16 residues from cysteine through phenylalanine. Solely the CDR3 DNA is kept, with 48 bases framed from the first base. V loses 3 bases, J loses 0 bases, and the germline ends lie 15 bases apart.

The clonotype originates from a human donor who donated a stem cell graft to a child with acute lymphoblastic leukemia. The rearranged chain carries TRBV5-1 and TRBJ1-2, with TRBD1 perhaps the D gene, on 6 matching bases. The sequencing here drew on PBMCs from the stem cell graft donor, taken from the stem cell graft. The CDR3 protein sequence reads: CASSSQSTGTNYGYTF. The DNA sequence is TGCGCCAGCAGCTCGCAATCGACAGGAACTAACTATGGCTACACCTTC.